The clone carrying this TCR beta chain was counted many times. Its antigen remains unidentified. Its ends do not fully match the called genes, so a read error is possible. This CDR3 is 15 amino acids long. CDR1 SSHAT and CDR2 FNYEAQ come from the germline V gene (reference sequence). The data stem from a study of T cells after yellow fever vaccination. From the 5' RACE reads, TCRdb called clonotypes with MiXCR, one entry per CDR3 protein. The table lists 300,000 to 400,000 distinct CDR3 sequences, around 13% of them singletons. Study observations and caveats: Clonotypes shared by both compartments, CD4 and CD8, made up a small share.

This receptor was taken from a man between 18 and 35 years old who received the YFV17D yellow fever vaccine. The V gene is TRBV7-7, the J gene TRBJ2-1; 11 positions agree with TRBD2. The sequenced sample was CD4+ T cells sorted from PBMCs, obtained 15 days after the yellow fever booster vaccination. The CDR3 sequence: CASSTGTSGRTEQFF. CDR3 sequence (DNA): TGTGCTAGCAGCACTGGGACTAGCGGACGCACTGAGCAGTTCTTC.